One T cell receptor beta chain is described in this entry. The clone's antigen remains unknown. In total, roughly 670 healthy bone marrow donors made up the cohort. At the time of sampling, all cohort members were nominally healthy, though unrecorded immune exposures were likely present. The donor tested CMV seropositive, placing the donor among the 250 to 350 seropositive members of the cohort. A peripheral blood sample was provided by each donor, and peripheral blood mononuclear cells were used for TCR beta sequencing. The Qiagen DNeasy Blood Extraction Kit was used to extract genomic DNA from the blood cell samples. The library was produced with the immunoSEQ multiplex PCR assay. The multiplex PCR relied on a mix of 60 forward primers for TCR Vbeta segments and 13 reverse primers for TCR Jbeta segments. A multiplex PCR assay on genomic DNA amplified the CDR3 region of rearranged TCR beta genes. The amplified TCR beta libraries were sequenced on the Illumina HiSeq System as 87-base-pair reads. In the authors' own workflow: In a later analysis, tens of millions of unique TCR beta chains were counted across the roughly 670 repertoires, and roughly 9.9 million of these chains were shared by at least two donors. Raw reads were error-corrected and collapsed into unique sequences by a nearest-neighbor algorithm in which closely related sequences were merged to remove PCR and sequencing errors. Alignment of CDR3 sequences to IMGT reference sequences was used to assign V, D and J gene segments. Each retained sequence needed at least a six-nucleotide match to both a V gene segment and a J gene segment. A rearrangement counted as productive if the CDR3 had no stop codons and remained in frame with V and J, and every other rearrangement counted as non-productive. CDR3 was defined by IMGT convention, running from the second conserved V-encoded cysteine to the conserved J-encoded phenylalanine. The earlier analysis of roughly 590 of the donors excluded any sequence lacking an unambiguous match to a single V gene segment. An earlier analysis of 500 to 700 of the donors classified V segments as functional when productive rearrangements were above 56.7% and as segregating when the standard deviation between donors was above 5%. A statistical classification framework was built for diagnosing cytomegalovirus status from the catalog of TCR beta chain sequences. V and J gene assignment, in a later analysis, came from comparing TCR nucleotide sequences with IMGT/GENE-DB human TR gene sequences. The TCRdist pipeline was used in a later analysis to assign CDR3 sequences and most-parsimonious VDJ recombination scenarios. In a later analysis, every TCR beta chain was defined by the combination of its CDR3 amino acid sequence and its V-gene family, and reads without a unique V-gene family were dropped. To address suspected cross-contamination and a sequencing artifact, a later analysis removed approximately 590 highly shared, low-generation-probability nucleotide sequences. In a later analysis, a clonal expansion index for each public chain was calculated from normalized within-repertoire ranks of inferred template counts. In a later analysis, generation probabilities were computed with a VDJ recombination model fitted to out-of-frame rearrangements, and the resulting probabilities were checked against IGoR. In a later analysis, hypergeometric tests were used to score TCR-TCR, TCR-HLA and TCR-CMV co-occurrence, with a repertoire-size bias correction applied to TCR pairs. A later analysis estimated false discovery rates by permuting HLA or CMV assignments 20 times. A later analysis grouped co-occurring TCRs with DBSCAN, adding TCRdist sequence similarity when clustering within HLA-allele-positive subsets. Repertoires with fewer than 30,000 or more than 120,000 public chains, plus five repertoires with anomalous nucleotide sharing, were excluded from co-occurrence clustering. This immuneACCESS table, as held by TCRdb, lists in-frame sequences with V and J called but not all clones. Of the missing ones, under half trace to an unresolved V gene in checked studies; the others have no known cause. The D gene and trimming were derived from the DNA, and the V and J assignments and clone size from that table. The record for this sample contains roughly 190,000 clones. Jointly, the top ten make up approximately 0.82% of the sample.

The data stem from a study of cytomegalovirus exposure and HLA in healthy donors listed by TCRdb under 2017. Turning to the overall study: An earlier analysis of approximately 640 of the donors reported approximately 300 Gb of sequence data and around 110 million unique TCR beta sequences from about 200 million T cells. Of the 398 genotyped donors, roughly 85% fell in the genetic ancestry cluster associated with self-reported Caucasian donors. An earlier analysis of some 600 of the donors applied high-throughput TCR beta sequencing to assess whether each TCR beta V gene segment acted as functional or pseudogenic. A later analysis re-analyzed previously published TCR beta repertoires from several hundred donors and added high-resolution HLA genotyping to study TCR occurrence patterns. To predict cytomegalovirus infection status, the study brought together high-throughput TCR immunosequencing, statistical association of individual TCRs with disease status, and machine learning. Among roughly 400 genotyped donors of the cohort, an average of approximately 200,000 unique TCR beta nucleotide sequences was sequenced per donor, of which about 19% were non-productive. A separate validation cohort of roughly 130 different subjects was used in addition to the 666-subject first cohort. The study aimed to test whether signatures of past pathogen exposure could be identified by cataloging public T cell receptors. All discovery cohort repertoires had been generated using a single sequencing platform. HLA typing included class I and class II loci at four-digit resolution. Rather than using new phenotypic data, the later analysis identified candidate immune exposures from TCR beta sequences and from how often those sequences occurred across donors. Donor age, sex, ethnicity and CMV serostatus were compiled together with the repertoire data. Using immunosequencing, the study profiled T cell repertoires from 666 subjects and related those repertoires to cytomegalovirus serostatus. Genome-wide SNP genotypes for about three fifths of the roughly 700 donors were used in a later genetic analysis, which treated that subset as a discovery cohort. Because of strong linkage in the cohort, five DR-DQ haplotypes were treated as single units for association and clustering. An early release that covered several hundred HLA-typed donors contained around 330 gigabases of sequencing data and 70 million to 100 million unique TCR sequences. The number of donors typed differed by locus, with about 629-640 for A, B, C, DRB1 and DQB1, 522 for DQA1, 600 to 610 for DPA1, and approximately 470 for DPB1. General conclusions and limits of the study: According to a later analysis, most CMV-associated TCR beta chains appeared to be HLA-restricted, and the HLA associations seemed to be driven largely by CMV exposure. Because HLA typing was unavailable for some donors at each locus, only the typed subset was used in association tests. A further reported finding was that TCR beta sequences accurately predicted the HLA-A and HLA-B alleles for most subjects in the first cohort. Strong co-occurrence of HLA alleles, especially DR and DQ, made assigning TCR associations to individual alleles difficult. This cohort had only TCR beta chains sequenced, and the lack of alpha or paired-chain data limited which features could be detected. In the study, approximately 160 TCR beta chains were listed as associated with cytomegalovirus. In a later analysis, TCR association rates were found to vary across HLA loci, with the most associated TCRs seen for DRB1 alleles and the fewest for HLA-C alleles. About 15 rarely observed V segments, including chromosome 9 orphons, were excluded from the earlier analysis of approximately 500 of the donors because counts were too low. According to a later analysis, parvovirus B19, influenza, CMV and Epstein-Barr virus appeared linked to several top co-occurrence clusters. Immune exposure information for the cohort was limited to CMV serostatus. In a later genetic analysis, a missense DCLRE1C variant was associated with V-gene and J-gene trimming of TCR beta chains, and the association was replicated in an independent cohort. Specific HLA alleles were associated with about 17,000 TCR beta sequences at a false discovery rate of 0.05 in a later analysis. Correlated functional status among segregating V segments might reflect linkage disequilibrium, but an unknown experimental factor could not be ruled out. An earlier analysis of some 560 of the donors showed that most TCR beta V segments appeared in productive rearrangements either about 87% or about 30% of the time, which broadly matched IMGT annotations. The sequencing pipeline was judged likely to have produced a cluster of highly shared sequence variants as a technical artifact. In a later analysis, HLA-associated TCR beta chains were found to be more clonally expanded and to have lower generation probabilities than equally common non-associated chains. The classifier was reported to diagnose cytomegalovirus status with high specificity and sensitivity in both the original cohort and the validation cohort. Because the 87-base-pair reads could not distinguish some IMGT-functional V segments, including TRBV6-2 and TRBV6-3, those segments were excluded. Three of the identified cytomegalovirus-associated TCR beta chains were confirmed in vitro to be specific for cytomegalovirus antigens. While some public TCRs were present in many individuals, most TCR sequences turned up only very rarely across donors. The authors suggested that the approach could potentially be generalized to other disease states and immunological phenotypes. In a later genetic analysis, fewer N-insertions in productive TCRs were reported among donors in an Asian-associated ancestry cluster than the roughly 700-donor mean. Roughly uniform sequencing depth across donors was assumed in presence/absence analyses, although this assumption may not hold.

Here V drops 4 bases and J drops 9 bases, and the junction holds 15 bases not matched to any gene. Based on the germline V gene (reference sequence), the CDR1 and CDR2 sequences are SEHNR and FQNEAQ. The CDR3, from cysteine to phenylalanine, totals 17 residues. Only the CDR3 part of the read is kept: 51 bases, read in frame from the first base. The receptor chain draws on TRBV7-9 and TRBJ1-2; 12 of the junction bases match TRBD1. The clonotype was recovered from a woman between 18 and 29 years old in good health and CMV-seropositive. Material for sequencing was PBMCs. The sequenced DNA: TGTGCCAGCAGCTACCGGGACAGGGGGCTCGTGAATACAAGCTACACCTTC. This translates into CASSYRDRGLVNTSYTF.